The 27 T cell receptor beta chains below come from one sample, sequenced in a study of blood T cell repertoires in COVID-19. Generated by immunoSEQ multiplex PCR, the TCRdb table keeps only in-frame clones and is missing some. The sample includes 250,000 to 350,000 clones, 86% of them seen just once. Material: peripheral blood. The receptor set was obtained from a woman under 40 with active or convalescent COVID-19.

The V call is TRBV18, the J call TRBJ1-1, with D perhaps matching TRBD1 (6 bases). There are 14 residues in the CDR3. The germline V and J ends were trimmed by 5 bases and 9 bases, with 19 bases remaining between them. CDR1 is KGHSH, CDR2 LQKENI, per germline. CDR3 amino acids: CASSLDRAVRQAFF. CDR3 coding DNA: TGTGCCAGCTCATTGGACAGAGCGGTCCGCCAAGCTTTCTTT.

This clone was observed a handful of times. The chain uses TRBV30 and TRBJ1-6; no clear D. The CDR3 spans 11 residues. Germline CDR1 is GTSNPN and CDR2 is SVGIG (reference sequence). V was clipped by 7 bases and J by 5 bases, with 6 bases between them. CDR3 nucleotides: TGTGCCTTTACAGATAATTCACCCCTCCACTTT. This gives the protein CAFTDNSPLHF.

The chain joins TRBV6-2 or TRBV6-3 to TRBJ1-5; 11 bases line up with TRBD1. The CDR3 covers 19 residues. J lost 2 bases, V lost 2 bases, and 11 bases had no gene match. Germline V gene lookup returns CDR1 MNHEY and CDR2 SVGEGT. The CDR3 is CASSYDRTGGAGGNQPQHF. The CDR3 DNA is TGTGCCAGCAGTTACGATCGGACAGGGGGCGCCGGGGGCAATCAGCCCCAGCATTTT.

The chain couples TRBV30 to TRBJ2-2, with D tentatively TRBD2 (5 bases). The CDR3 loop spans 15 amino acids. With 0 bases removed from V and 1 base from J, the gap between germline ends came to 9 bases. The V gene's germline CDR1 is GTSNPN and CDR2 SVGIG (reference sequence). The CDR3 DNA is TGTGCCTGGAGTGTACTAGGCCAGAACACCGGGGAGCTGTTTTTT. This gives the protein CAWSVLGQNTGELFF.

The chain couples TRBV2 to TRBJ2-4; 7 positions match TRBD1. V lost 6 bases and J lost 0; bases outside the gene matches: 5. The CDR3 sequence is 15 residues long. Germline V lookup: CDR1 SNHLY, CDR2 FYNNEI. The CDR3 DNA sequence: TGTGCCAGCAGCCGGGACAGACTAGCCAAAAACATTCAGTACTTC. This encodes CASSRDRLAKNIQYF.

V usage is TRBV6-2 or TRBV6-3 and J usage is TRBJ1-5, with TRBD1 identical over 9 bases. V was pared by 2 bases and J by 0 bases, with 8 bases of the junction left unmatched. Per germline, CDR1 MNHEY and CDR2 SVGEGT. The CDR3 is 18 residues long. The CDR3 sequence: CASSYPTGQGYSNQPQHF. For the CDR3, the DNA is TGTGCCAGCAGTTACCCTACGGGACAGGGCTATAGCAATCAGCCCCAGCATTTT.

The chain recombines TRBV19 with TRBJ1-5, with D unresolved. Trimming left V 7 bases short and J 0 bases short, with 19 bases between. The CDR3 covers 17 residues. CDR1 LNHDA and CDR2 SQIVND come from the germline V gene (reference sequence). CDR3: CASTRSGTLISNQPQHF. CDR3 nucleotides: TGTGCCAGTACCCGAAGCGGCACTCTCATTAGCAATCAGCCCCAGCATTTT.

The genes are TRBV7-2 and TRBJ1-6, with D hard to call. The V gene's germline CDR1 is SGHTA and CDR2 FQGNSA. V gave up 6 bases and J gave up 3 bases, with 12 bases separating them. The CDR3 has 15 residues. CDR3 in DNA: TGTGCCAGCAGGAAACAGACAAACTATAATTCACCCCTCCACTTT. It codes for CASRKQTNYNSPLHF.

About this clone itself: Distinct nucleotide sequences in the sample also encode this CDR3. The chain combines TRBV9 with TRBJ2-6; TRBD1 might be the D (6 bases). The V and J ends lost 2 bases and 2 bases respectively, with 8 bases between them. The germline gives CDR1 SGDLS, CDR2 YYNGEE. The CDR3 totals 15 residues. CDR3 sequence (DNA): TGTGCCAGCAGCGTTGCAGGGGCTGGGGCCAACGTCCTGACTTTC. Translated, it gives CASSVAGAGANVLTF.

The count of this clone is one. V gene TRBV13 combines with J gene TRBJ2-1; TRBD2 agrees at 10 bases. The CDR3 has 16 amino acids. J lost 8 bases, V lost 1 base, and 8 bases had no gene match. Germline V gives CDR1 PRHDT, CDR2 FYEKMQ (reference sequence). The CDR3 DNA is TGTGCCAGCAGCTTAGTTCAGCGGGGGGGCAGCGATGAGCAGTTCTTC. Its protein is CASSLVQRGGSDEQFF.

The rearrangement uses TRBV18 and TRBJ2-7; 8 bases map to TRBD1. The CDR3 consists of 15 residues. With V trimmed by 2 bases and J by 0 bases, 3 bases remained unmatched. Germline V gene lookup returns CDR1 KGHSH and CDR2 LQKENI. The DNA of the CDR3 is TGTGCCAGCTCACCAGTACAGGGGGGCTCCTACGAGCAGTACTTC. Protein sequence: CASSPVQGGSYEQYF. The full variable domain, rest sourced from reference TRBV18 and TRBJ2-7, is NAGVMQNPRHLVRRRGQEARLRCSPMKGHSHVYWYRQLPEEGLKFMVYLQKENIIDESGMPKERFSAEFPKEGPSILRIQQVVRGDSAAYFCASSPVQGGSYEQYFGPGTRLTVT.

V and J are TRBV2 and TRBJ2-7; D is unclear. CDR1 SNHLY and CDR2 FYNNEI come from the germline V gene. The germline V and J ends were trimmed by 7 bases and 1 base, with 14 bases remaining between them. The CDR3 extends over 14 amino acids. The CDR3 coding sequence is TGTGCCAGCAACCTCCGTGCGTATTCCTACGAGCAGTACTTC. Amino acid sequence: CASNLRAYSYEQYF.

This sequence joins TRBV28 and TRBJ2-3; 13 nucleotides align to TRBD2. The V segment lost 3 bases and the J segment 6 bases; nucleotides outside the gene matches: 15. This CDR3 is 19 amino acids long. Germline lookup yields CDR1 MDHEN and CDR2 SYDVKM. CDR3 DNA sequence: TGTGCCAGCAGTTTCCTCCTACTAGCGGGGGGGCAGGGGTCGGATACGCAGTATTTT. It translates to CASSFLLLAGGQGSDTQYF. The full variable domain, with the rest looked up from reference TRBV28 and TRBJ2-3, is DVKVTQSSRYLVKRTGEKVFLECVQDMDHENMFWYRQDPGLGLRLIYFSYDVKMKEKGDIPEGYSVSREKKERFSLILESASTNQTSMYLCASSFLLLAGGQGSDTQYFGPGTRLTVL.

This clone was seen once. The chain combines TRBV27 with TRBJ1-4; 8 nucleotides match TRBD1. There are 18 residues in the CDR3. Unmatched junction bases numbered 18, after V lost 5 bases and J lost 7 bases. Germline CDR1 is MNHEY and CDR2 is SMNVEV (reference sequence). CDR3 amino acids: CASSPWTPTGAPGEKLFF. CDR3 sequence (DNA): TGTGCCAGCAGTCCTTGGACCCCGACAGGGGCGCCGGGTGAAAAACTGTTTTTT. The full variable domain, in which reference TRBV27 and TRBJ1-4 provide the parts outside the CDR3, is EAQVTQNPRYLITVTGKKLTVTCSQNMNHEYMSWYRQDPGLGLRQIYYSMNVEVTDKGDVPEGYKVSRKEKRNFPLILESPSPNQTSLYFCASSPWTPTGAPGEKLFFGSGTQLSVL.

This sequence joins TRBV9 and TRBJ2-2; D unresolved. The CDR3 is 16 amino acids. The V and J ends lost 0 bases and 4 bases respectively, with 13 bases between them. CDR1 is SGDLS and CDR2 is YYNGEE in the germline V gene. As DNA, the CDR3 is TGTGCCAGCAGCGTAGATAGGCCCCGGAGCACCGGGGAGCTGTTTTTT. It encodes CASSVDRPRSTGELFF.

The chain is built from TRBV7-8 and TRBJ2-7, with D uncertain. The V gene lost 5 bases and the J gene lost 4 bases, with 12 bases spanning the gap. Germline loops: CDR1 SGHVS, CDR2 FQNEAQ. This CDR3 is 13 amino acids long. In DNA, the CDR3 is TGTGCCAGCAGCCCGTCCTGGGCTTACGAGCAGTACTTC. Amino acids: CASSPSWAYEQYF.

This clone appeared a single time. The gene calls are TRBV6-4 and TRBJ2-2, with TRBD2 matching over 11 bases. Germline V gene lookup returns CDR1 MRHNA and CDR2 SNTAGT. With 10 bases clipped from V and 4 bases from J, the junction kept 5 bases outside the gene matches. The CDR3 spans 14 residues. The CDR3 DNA reads as TGTGCCACCTCGACTAGCGGGGCCACCGGGGAGCTGTTTTTT. This encodes CATSTSGATGELFF.

The chain couples TRBV28 to TRBJ2-1; 8 positions agree with TRBD2. The CDR3 has 15 amino acids. Trimming removed 3 bases from V and 7 bases from J; junction bases left unmatched: 8. Germline V gene lookup returns CDR1 MDHEN and CDR2 SYDVKM. The CDR3 reads CASSFRVAGLNEQFF. CDR3 coding DNA: TGTGCCAGCAGTTTTAGGGTAGCGGGGCTAAATGAGCAGTTCTTC.

This clone was detected only a few times. The V gene is TRBV4-3, the J gene TRBJ1-2, with 7 bases identical to TRBD1. The germline gives CDR1 LGHNA, CDR2 YSLEER. The CDR3 extends over 15 amino acids. The V gene end was trimmed by 1 base and the J gene end by 7 bases; junction bases not matched to a gene: 9. The CDR3 DNA reads TGCGCCAGCAGCCAAGCTACGACAGGGTTAGGTGGCTACACCTTC. It is translated as CASSQATTGLGGYTF.

The genes are TRBV7-3 and TRBJ1-1; D possibly corresponds to TRBD1 (5 bases). Trimming pared 5 bases from V and 5 bases from J, leaving 18 bases between. The germline gives CDR1 SGHTA, CDR2 FQGTGA. This CDR3 is built from 15 residues. CDR3 sequence (DNA): TGTGCCAGCAGCCCCACTGGGGGGGTCGGAACTGAAGCTTTCTTT. Amino acids: CASSPTGGVGTEAFF.

The chain has TRBV19 and TRBJ1-2; D call uncertain. In germline, CDR1 is LNHDA, CDR2 SQIVND (reference sequence). Deletions cut 5 bases from V and 1 base from J, with 11 bases between. The CDR3 is 14 residues long. As DNA, the CDR3 is TGTGCCAGTAGTCCTACAGTACTTAACTATGGCTACACCTTC. Translated: CASSPTVLNYGYTF.

The genes are TRBV7-2 and TRBJ2-5, with 8 bases aligning to TRBD2. The CDR3 runs 16 residues. The V and J ends lost 5 bases and 9 bases, in that order; junction bases with no gene match: 17. From germline, CDR1 is SGHTA and CDR2 FQGNSA. CDR3 sequence: CASSQLAGGQEGAQYF. The CDR3, as DNA: TGTGCCAGCAGCCAACTGGCGGGGGGCCAGGAGGGGGCCCAGTACTTC.

V is TRBV12-3 or TRBV12-4 and J is TRBJ1-2; tentative D call: TRBD1 (5 bases). V was shortened by 5 bases and J by 7 bases, with 11 bases between the two germline ends. This CDR3 has 12 amino acids. The DNA of the CDR3 is TGTGCCAGCAGTCAGGGTGTGGGTGGCTACACCTTC. Encoded protein: CASSQGVGGYTF.

The chain carries TRBV6-2 or TRBV6-3 and TRBJ2-7; the D gene is possibly TRBD1 (7 bases). The CDR3 spans 14 residues. Germline loops: CDR1 MNHEY, CDR2 SVGEGT. With 6 bases removed from V and 7 bases from J, the gap between germline ends came to 19 bases. The CDR3 DNA reads TGTGCCAGCAGCCGTACGACAGGGAGGAGGGAGCAGTACTTC. This encodes CASSRTTGRREQYF.

The chain combines TRBV4-1 with TRBJ1-4; no clear D gene. Germline lookup yields CDR1 MGHRA and CDR2 YSYEKL. Trimming shortened V by 0 bases and J by 7 bases, and 15 bases separated the two germline ends. This CDR3 is 16 amino acids long. The CDR3 protein is CASSQDLRTGSEKLFF. CDR3 bases: TGCGCCAGCAGCCAAGATCTACGGACTGGAAGTGAAAAACTGTTTTTT.

The chain employs TRBV5-6 and TRBJ1-5, with D tentatively TRBD1 (5 bases). V lost 4 bases, J lost 2 bases, and 10 bases lay in between. The CDR3 has 14 amino acids. The germline gives CDR1 SGHDT, CDR2 YYEEEE. The CDR3 spells CASSRGGGNQPQHF. As DNA, the CDR3 is TGTGCCAGCAGCCGGGGAGGGGGCAATCAGCCCCAGCATTTT.

J is TRBJ2-1 and V is TRBV27; TRBD2 might be the D (6 bases). Germline V lookup: CDR1 MNHEY, CDR2 SMNVEV (reference sequence). V was cut by 3 bases and J by 9 bases, with 12 bases left in between. This CDR3 comprises 13 residues. This CDR3 reads CASSFGTRGEQFF. In DNA form, the CDR3 reads TGTGCCAGCAGTTTCGGCACGCGGGGTGAGCAGTTCTTC.